These 3 T cell receptor beta chains originate from one sample sequenced in a study of T cell responses to AZD1222 COVID-19 vaccine. Sequenced by immunoSEQ multiplex PCR; TCRdb stores in-frame clones only, minus some. The data show approximately 260,000 clones, approximately 95% seen once. Sequenced here: peripheral blood, sampled on day 0 of AZD1222 vaccination. Receptors originate from an adult in good health.

This sequence joins TRBV3-1 (or the pseudogene TRBV3-2) and TRBJ2-1; TRBD2 might be the D (6 bases). The V end was cut by 5 bases, the J end by 2 bases, with 16 bases between. The CDR3 length is 16 residues. The germline V gene encodes CDR1 LGHDT and CDR2 YNNKEL (reference sequence). The CDR3 here is CASSTEEGLPYNEQFF. CDR3 sequence (DNA): TGTGCCAGCAGCACGGAGGAAGGACTACCCTACAATGAGCAGTTCTTC.

This rearrangement joins TRBV7-3 to TRBJ2-1, with 9 bases that match TRBD2. Germline CDR1 is SGHTA and CDR2 is FQGTGA. This CDR3 region has 14 residues. Trimming removed 0 bases from V and 10 bases from J; junction bases left unmatched: 4. The CDR3, as DNA: TGTGCCAGCAGCTTAACGCGGGAGGGCGGGGAGCAGTTCTTC. Translation gives CASSLTREGGEQFF. Drawing the rest from reference TRBV7-3 and TRBJ2-1, the complete variable domain is GAGVSQTPSNKVTEKGKYVELRCDPISGHTALYWYRQSLGQGPEFLIYFQGTGAADDSGLPNDRFFAVRPEGSVSTLKIQRTERGDSAVYLCASSLTREGGEQFFGPGTRLTVL.

A few counts support this clone. This same CDR3 is encoded by further DNA sequences in the sample. V is TRBV5-1 and J is TRBJ2-7; 9 nucleotides align to TRBD1. V gave up 3 bases and J gave up 1 base; unmatched junction bases: 2. CDR1 SGHRS and CDR2 YFSETQ come from the germline V gene. The CDR3 spans 14 residues. The CDR3 DNA follows: TGCGCCAGCAGCTCGACAGGGGGGTCCTACGAGCAGTACTTC. This sequence encodes CASSSTGGSYEQYF.